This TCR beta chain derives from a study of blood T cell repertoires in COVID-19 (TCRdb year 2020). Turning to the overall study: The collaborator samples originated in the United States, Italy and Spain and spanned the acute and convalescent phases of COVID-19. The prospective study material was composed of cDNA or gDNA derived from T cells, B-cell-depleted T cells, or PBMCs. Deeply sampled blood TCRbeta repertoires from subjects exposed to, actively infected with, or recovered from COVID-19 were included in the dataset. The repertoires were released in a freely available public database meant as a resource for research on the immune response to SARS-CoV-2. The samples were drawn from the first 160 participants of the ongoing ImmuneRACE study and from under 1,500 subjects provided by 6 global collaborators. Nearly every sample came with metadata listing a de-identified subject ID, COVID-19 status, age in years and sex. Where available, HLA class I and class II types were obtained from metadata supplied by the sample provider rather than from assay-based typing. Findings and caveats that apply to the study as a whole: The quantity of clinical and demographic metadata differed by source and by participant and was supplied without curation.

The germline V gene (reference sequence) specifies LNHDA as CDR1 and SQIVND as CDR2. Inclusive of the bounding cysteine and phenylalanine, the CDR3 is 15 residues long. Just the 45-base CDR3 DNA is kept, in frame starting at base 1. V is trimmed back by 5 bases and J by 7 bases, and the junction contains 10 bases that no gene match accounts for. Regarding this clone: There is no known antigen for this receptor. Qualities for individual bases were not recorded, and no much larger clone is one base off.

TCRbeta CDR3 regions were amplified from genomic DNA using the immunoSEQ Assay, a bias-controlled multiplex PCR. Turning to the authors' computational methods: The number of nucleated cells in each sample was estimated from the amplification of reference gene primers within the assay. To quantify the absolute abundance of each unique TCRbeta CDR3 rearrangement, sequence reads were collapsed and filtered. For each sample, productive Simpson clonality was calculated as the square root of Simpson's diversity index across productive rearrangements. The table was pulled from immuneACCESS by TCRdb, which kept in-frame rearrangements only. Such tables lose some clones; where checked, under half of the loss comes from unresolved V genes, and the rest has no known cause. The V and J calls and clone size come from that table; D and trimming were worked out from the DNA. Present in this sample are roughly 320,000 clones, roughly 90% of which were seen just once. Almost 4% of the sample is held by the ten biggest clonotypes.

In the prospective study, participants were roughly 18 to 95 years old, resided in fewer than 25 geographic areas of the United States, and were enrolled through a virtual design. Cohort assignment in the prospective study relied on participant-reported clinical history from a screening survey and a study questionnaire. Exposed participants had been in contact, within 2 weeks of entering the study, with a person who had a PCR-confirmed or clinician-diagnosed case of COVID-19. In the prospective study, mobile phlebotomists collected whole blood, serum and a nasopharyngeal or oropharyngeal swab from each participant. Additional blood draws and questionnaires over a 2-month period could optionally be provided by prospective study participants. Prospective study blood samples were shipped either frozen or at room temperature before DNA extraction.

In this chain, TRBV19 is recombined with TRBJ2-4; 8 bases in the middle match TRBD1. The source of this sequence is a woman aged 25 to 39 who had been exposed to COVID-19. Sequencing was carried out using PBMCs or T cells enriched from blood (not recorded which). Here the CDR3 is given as CASSPDREGYNIQYF. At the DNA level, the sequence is TGTGCCAGTAGTCCGGACAGGGAAGGGTACAACATTCAGTACTTC.